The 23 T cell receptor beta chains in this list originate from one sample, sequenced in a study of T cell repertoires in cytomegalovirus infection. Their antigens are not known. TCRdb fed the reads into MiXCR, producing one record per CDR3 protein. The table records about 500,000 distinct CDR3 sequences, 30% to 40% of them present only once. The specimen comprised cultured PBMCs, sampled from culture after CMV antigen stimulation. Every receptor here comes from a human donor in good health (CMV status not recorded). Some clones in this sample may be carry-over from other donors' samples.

Here the CDR3 DNA reads TGTGCCAGCAGCCAAGCCTTCGGCAATGAGCAGTTCTTC. Translated, it gives CASSQAFGNEQFF. V gene TRBV3-1 combines with J gene TRBJ2-1; D gene unclear. The germline V gene encodes CDR1 LGHDT and CDR2 YNNKEL (reference sequence). The CDR3 is 13 residues long. V was pared by 1 base and J by 6 bases, with 7 bases between.

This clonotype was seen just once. CDR3 nucleotides: TGCAGCGTTGTGCTGGGGCGGGATACGCAGTATTTT. Translated, it gives CSVVLGRDTQYF. This chain connects TRBV29-1 to TRBJ2-3; D perhaps matches TRBD1 (5 bases). Looked up from germline, CDR1 is SQVTM and CDR2 is ANQGSEA. CDR3 length: 12 amino acids. Trimming stripped 4 bases from V and 6 bases from J, with 11 bases between.

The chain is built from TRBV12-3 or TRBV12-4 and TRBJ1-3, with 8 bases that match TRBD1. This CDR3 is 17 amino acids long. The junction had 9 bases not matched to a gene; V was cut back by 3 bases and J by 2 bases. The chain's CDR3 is CASSFHIRGLPGNTIYF. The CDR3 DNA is TGTGCCAGCAGTTTCCACATCAGGGGGCTCCCTGGAAACACCATATATTTT.

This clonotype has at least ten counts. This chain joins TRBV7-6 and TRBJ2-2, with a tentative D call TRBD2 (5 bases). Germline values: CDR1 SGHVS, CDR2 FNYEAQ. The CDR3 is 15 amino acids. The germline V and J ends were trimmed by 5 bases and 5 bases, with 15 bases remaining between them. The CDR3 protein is CASSLRREPTGELFF. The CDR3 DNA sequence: TGTGCCAGCAGCCTCCGAAGGGAGCCAACCGGGGAGCTGTTTTTT. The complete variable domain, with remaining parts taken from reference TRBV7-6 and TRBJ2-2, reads GAGVSQSPRYKVTKRGQDVALRCDPISGHVSLYWYRQALGQGPEFLTYFNYEAQQDKSGLPNDRFSAERPEGSISTLTIQRTEQRDSAMYRCASSLRREPTGELFFGEGSRLTVL.

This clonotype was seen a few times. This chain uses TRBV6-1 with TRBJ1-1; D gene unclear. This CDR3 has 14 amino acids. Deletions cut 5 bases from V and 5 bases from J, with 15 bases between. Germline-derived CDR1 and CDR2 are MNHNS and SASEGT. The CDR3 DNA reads TGTGCCAGCAGTAAAGATACTGGAACGACTGAAGCTTTCTTT. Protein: CASSKDTGTTEAFF.

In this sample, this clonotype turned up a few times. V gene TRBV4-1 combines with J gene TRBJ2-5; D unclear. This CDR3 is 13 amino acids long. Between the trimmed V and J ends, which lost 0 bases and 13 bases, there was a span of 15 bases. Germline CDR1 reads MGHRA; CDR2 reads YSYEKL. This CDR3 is CASSQDFALPWYF. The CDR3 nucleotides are TGCGCCAGCAGCCAAGATTTTGCCCTACCTTGGTACTTC.

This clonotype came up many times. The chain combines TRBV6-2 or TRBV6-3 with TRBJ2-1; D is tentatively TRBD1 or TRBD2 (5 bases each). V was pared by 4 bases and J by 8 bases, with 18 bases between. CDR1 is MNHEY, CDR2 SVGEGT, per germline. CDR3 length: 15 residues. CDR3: CASSSASRVVDEQFF. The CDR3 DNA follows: TGTGCCAGCAGTTCGGCTAGCAGGGTCGTCGATGAGCAGTTCTTC.

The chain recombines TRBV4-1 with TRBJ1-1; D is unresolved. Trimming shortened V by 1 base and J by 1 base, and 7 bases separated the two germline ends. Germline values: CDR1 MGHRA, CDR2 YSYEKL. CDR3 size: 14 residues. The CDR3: CASSQGASNTEAFF. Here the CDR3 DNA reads TGCGCCAGCAGCCAAGGGGCCTCGAACACTGAAGCTTTCTTT.

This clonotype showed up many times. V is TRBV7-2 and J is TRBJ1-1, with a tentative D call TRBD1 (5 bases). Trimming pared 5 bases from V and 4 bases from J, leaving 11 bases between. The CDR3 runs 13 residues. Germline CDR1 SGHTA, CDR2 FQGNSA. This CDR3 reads CASSPGRSTEAFF. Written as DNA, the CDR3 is TGTGCCAGCAGCCCAGGGAGGAGCACTGAAGCTTTCTTT.

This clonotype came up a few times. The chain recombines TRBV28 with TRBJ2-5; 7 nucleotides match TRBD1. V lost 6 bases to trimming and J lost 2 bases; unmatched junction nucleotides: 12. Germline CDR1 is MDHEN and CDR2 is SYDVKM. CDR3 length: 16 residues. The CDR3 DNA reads TGTGCCAGCAGCAGACCCCGACAGGGCAGGCAAGAGACCCAGTACTTC. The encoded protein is CASSRPRQGRQETQYF.

CDR3 sequence: CASSLPPPGTQYF. For the CDR3, the DNA is TGTGCCAGTAGTCTTCCACCCCCGGGTACGCAGTATTTT. V and J are TRBV19 and TRBJ2-3; D unresolved. Trimming took off 5 bases at V and 8 bases at J, with 14 bases between the two ends. Germline V gene sequence: CDR1 LNHDA, CDR2 SQIVND (reference sequence). CDR3 size: 13 residues.

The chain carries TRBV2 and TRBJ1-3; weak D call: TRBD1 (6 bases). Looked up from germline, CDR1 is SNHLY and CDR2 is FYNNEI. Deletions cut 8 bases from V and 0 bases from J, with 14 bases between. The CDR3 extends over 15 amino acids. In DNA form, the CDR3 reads TGTGCCAGCGTGGCGGGACACCGCTCTGGAAACACCATATATTTT. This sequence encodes CASVAGHRSGNTIYF.

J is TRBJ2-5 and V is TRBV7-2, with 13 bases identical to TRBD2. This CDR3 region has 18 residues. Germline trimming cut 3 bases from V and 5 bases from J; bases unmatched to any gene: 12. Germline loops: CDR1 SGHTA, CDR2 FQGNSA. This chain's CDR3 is CASSLRTPGLAGRETQYF. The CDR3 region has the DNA TGTGCCAGCAGCTTGCGAACCCCGGGACTAGCGGGAAGGGAGACCCAGTACTTC.

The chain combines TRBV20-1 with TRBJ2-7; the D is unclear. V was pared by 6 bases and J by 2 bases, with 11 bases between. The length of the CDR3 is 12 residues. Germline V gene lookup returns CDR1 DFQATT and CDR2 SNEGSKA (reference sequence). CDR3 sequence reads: CSARPLTYEQYF. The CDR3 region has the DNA TGCAGTGCCCGGCCGCTTACCTACGAGCAGTACTTC.

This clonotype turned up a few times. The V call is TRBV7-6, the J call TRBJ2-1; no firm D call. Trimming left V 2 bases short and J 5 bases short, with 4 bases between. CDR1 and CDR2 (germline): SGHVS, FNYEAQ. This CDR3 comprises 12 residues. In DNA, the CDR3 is TGTGCCAGCAGCTTACAGGACAATGAGCAGTTCTTC. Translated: CASSLQDNEQFF. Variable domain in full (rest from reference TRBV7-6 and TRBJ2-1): GAGVSQSPRYKVTKRGQDVALRCDPISGHVSLYWYRQALGQGPEFLTYFNYEAQQDKSGLPNDRFSAERPEGSISTLTIQRTEQRDSAMYRCASSLQDNEQFFGPGTRLTVL.

CDR3 sequence (DNA): TGTGCCAGCAGATCGGACAACTCCTACGAGCAGTACTTC. Residues: CASRSDNSYEQYF. The gene calls are TRBV7-9 and TRBJ2-7; TRBD1 might be the D (5 bases). Germline loops: CDR1 SEHNR, CDR2 FQNEAQ (reference sequence). The CDR3 is made up of 13 amino acids. V lost 6 bases and J lost 0, with 9 bases in between.

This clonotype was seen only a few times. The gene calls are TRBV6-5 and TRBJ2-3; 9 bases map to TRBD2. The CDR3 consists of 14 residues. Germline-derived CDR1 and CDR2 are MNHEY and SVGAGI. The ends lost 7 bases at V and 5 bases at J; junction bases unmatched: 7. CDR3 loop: CASIKAGGKDTQYF. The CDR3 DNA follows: TGTGCCAGCATCAAAGCGGGAGGAAAAGATACGCAGTATTTT.

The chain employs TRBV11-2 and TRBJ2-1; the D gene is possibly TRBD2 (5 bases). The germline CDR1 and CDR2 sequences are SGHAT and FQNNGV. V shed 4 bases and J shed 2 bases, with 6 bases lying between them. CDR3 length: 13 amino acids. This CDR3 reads CASSWETYNEQFF. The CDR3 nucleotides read TGTGCCAGCAGCTGGGAGACCTACAATGAGCAGTTCTTC. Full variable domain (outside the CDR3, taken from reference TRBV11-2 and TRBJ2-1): EAGVAQSPRYKIIEKRQSVAFWCNPISGHATLYWYQQILGQGPKLLIQFQNNGVVDDSQLPKDRFSAERLKGVDSTLKIQPAKLEDSAVYLCASSWETYNEQFFGPGTRLTVL.

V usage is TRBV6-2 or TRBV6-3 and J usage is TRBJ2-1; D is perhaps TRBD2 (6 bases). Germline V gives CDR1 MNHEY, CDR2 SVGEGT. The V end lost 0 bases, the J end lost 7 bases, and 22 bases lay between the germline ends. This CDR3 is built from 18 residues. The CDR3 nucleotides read TGTGCCAGCAGTTACTCGACCCCCCTAGCGCAAATCAGGAATGAGCAGTTCTTC. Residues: CASSYSTPLAQIRNEQFF.

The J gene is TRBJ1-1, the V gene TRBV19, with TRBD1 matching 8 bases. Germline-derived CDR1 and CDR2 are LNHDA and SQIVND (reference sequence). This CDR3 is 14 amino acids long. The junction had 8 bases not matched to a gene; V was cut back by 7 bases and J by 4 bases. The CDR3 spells CASTSFDRGTEAFF. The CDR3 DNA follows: TGTGCCAGTACCTCCTTCGACAGGGGCACTGAAGCTTTCTTT.

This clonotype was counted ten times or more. CDR3 amino acids: CASSFQGSPFGYTF. CDR3 coding DNA: TGTGCCAGCAGTTTCCAGGGCAGCCCGTTTGGCTACACCTTC. The V and J genes are TRBV12-3 or TRBV12-4 and TRBJ1-2; weak D call: TRBD1 (5 bases). The CDR3 is made up of 14 amino acids. The V and J ends lost 3 bases and 7 bases respectively, with 15 bases between them.

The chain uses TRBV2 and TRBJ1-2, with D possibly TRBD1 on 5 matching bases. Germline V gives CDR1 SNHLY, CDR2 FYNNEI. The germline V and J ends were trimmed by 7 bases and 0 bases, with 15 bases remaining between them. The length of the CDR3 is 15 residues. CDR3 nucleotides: TGTGCCAGCACTCTGACAGCCCAATCTAACTATGGCTACACCTTC. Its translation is CASTLTAQSNYGYTF. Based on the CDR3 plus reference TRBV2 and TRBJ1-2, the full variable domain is EPEVTQTPSHQVTQMGQEVILRCVPISNHLYFYWYRQILGQKVEFLVSFYNNEISEKSEIFDDQFSVERPDGSNFTLKIRSTKLEDSAMYFCASTLTAQSNYGYTFGSGTRLTVV.

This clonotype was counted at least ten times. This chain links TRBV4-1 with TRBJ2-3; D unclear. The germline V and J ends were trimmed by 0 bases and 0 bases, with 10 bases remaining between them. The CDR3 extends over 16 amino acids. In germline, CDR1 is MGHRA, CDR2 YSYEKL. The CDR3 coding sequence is TGCGCCAGCAGCCAAGATTTTGGTGGGAGCACAGATACGCAGTATTTT. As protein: CASSQDFGGSTDTQYF.